What follows are 18 T cell receptor beta chains derived from one specimen sequenced in a study of T cell responses to AZD1222 COVID-19 vaccine. The protocol was immunoSEQ multiplex PCR, while the TCRdb copy is restricted to in-frame clones and leaves out a portion. The sample holds 95,000 to 150,000 clones, 88% seen once. The sample was peripheral blood, taken on day 0 of AZD1222 vaccination. All receptors come from an adult in good health.

The chain recombines TRBV12-3 or TRBV12-4 with TRBJ1-4; D not resolved. The CDR3 loop spans 13 amino acids. V was shortened by 5 bases and J by 1 base, with 5 bases between the two germline ends. CDR3 nucleotides: TGTGCCAGCAGTCCCCGAACTAATGAAAAACTGTTTTTT. It codes for CASSPRTNEKLFF.

The chain joins TRBV10-3 to TRBJ1-1; D perhaps matches TRBD1 (5 bases). The CDR3 is made up of 16 amino acids. Looked up from germline, CDR1 is ENHRY and CDR2 is SYGVKD. Trimming left V 0 bases short and J 3 bases short, with 14 bases between. In nucleotides, the CDR3 is TGTGCCATCAGTGAGTCCGGGGCGCCCCGATACACTGAAGCTTTCTTT. This sequence encodes CAISESGAPRYTEAFF.

This clone has only one observation. V is TRBV18 and J is TRBJ1-5; D is uncertain. The germline V gene has CDR1 KGHSH and CDR2 LQKENI. The CDR3 has 15 residues. The V end lost 2 bases, the J end lost 0 bases, and 8 bases lay between the germline ends. Written as DNA, the CDR3 is TGTGCCAGCTCACCATTTACGGGTAGCAATCAGCCCCAGCATTTT. Translating it yields CASSPFTGSNQPQHF.

This chain joins TRBV5-1 and TRBJ1-1; 9 bases match TRBD1. Germline V lookup: CDR1 SGHRS, CDR2 YFSETQ. This CDR3 is built from 17 residues. V trimming: 5 bases; J trimming: 0 bases; junction bases outside the gene matches: 11. The CDR3 here is CASRVRTGDSMNTEAFF. CDR3 DNA: TGCGCCAGCAGGGTACGGACAGGGGATAGCATGAACACTGAAGCTTTCTTT.

V gene TRBV6-6 combines with J gene TRBJ1-2; possibly TRBD1 for D (6 bases). The V gene lost 5 bases and the J gene lost 2 bases, with 12 bases spanning the gap. The germline CDR1 and CDR2 sequences are MNHNY and SVGAGI (reference sequence). The CDR3 is 14 residues long. The CDR3 here is CASSLPGANYGYTF. CDR3 DNA: TGTGCCAGCAGTCTCCCGGGGGCGAACTATGGCTACACCTTC.

This chain links TRBV7-2 with TRBJ1-2; D is unclear. Trimming took 2 bases from V and 1 from J, leaving 8 bases between them. CDR1 SGHTA and CDR2 FQGNSA come from the germline V gene. The CDR3 has 14 amino acids. The CDR3 reads CASSLRADNYGYTF. CDR3 sequence (DNA): TGTGCCAGCAGCTTAAGGGCGGATAACTATGGCTACACCTTC.

This chain joins TRBV7-2 and TRBJ2-5; 12 positions match TRBD2. The CDR3 consists of 16 residues. The junction had 3 bases not matched to a gene; V was cut back by 0 bases and J by 4 bases. Germline V gene lookup returns CDR1 SGHTA and CDR2 FQGNSA. In nucleotides, the CDR3 is TGTGCCAGCAGCTTAGCTCCTAGCGGGGGGGCAGAGACCCAGTACTTC. Amino acid sequence: CASSLAPSGGAETQYF.

The rearrangement uses TRBV27 and TRBJ2-7; D tentatively reads TRBD1 or TRBD2 (5 bases each). V shed 3 bases and J shed 2 bases, with 14 bases lying between them. The V gene's germline CDR1 is MNHEY and CDR2 SMNVEV (reference sequence). The CDR3 sequence is 15 residues long. The DNA of the CDR3 is TGTGCCAGCAGTTTGTCCGGGGACCCCCCCTACGAGCAGTACTTC. Its protein is CASSLSGDPPYEQYF.

This chain joins TRBV24-1 and TRBJ1-2, with no clear D. CDR1 KGHDR and CDR2 SFDVKD come from the germline V gene. The CDR3 runs to 14 residues. Trimming took off 4 bases at V and 1 base at J, with 9 bases between the two ends. In DNA form, the CDR3 reads TGTGCCACCAGTGAACCCGGGAATAACTATGGCTACACCTTC. This codes for CATSEPGNNYGYTF.

V and J are TRBV4-1 and TRBJ1-2, with 10 bases aligning to TRBD1. The CDR3 runs to 16 residues. V lost 1 base to trimming and J lost 4 bases; unmatched junction nucleotides: 6. Per germline, CDR1 MGHRA and CDR2 YSYEKL. The CDR3 sequence: CASSQGPGTGVYGYTF. The CDR3, as DNA: TGCGCCAGCAGCCAAGGTCCCGGGACAGGGGTCTATGGCTACACCTTC.

The J gene is TRBJ1-2, the V gene TRBV3-1 (or the pseudogene TRBV3-2), with D possibly TRBD1 on 5 matching bases. The CDR3 covers 17 residues. The V gene's germline CDR1 is LGHDT and CDR2 YNNKEL (reference sequence). Trimming stripped 2 bases from V and 2 bases from J, with 18 bases between. The CDR3 coding sequence is TGTGCCAGCAGCCAACTATTATGGGGCAGGGTGAACTATGGCTACACCTTC. Encoded protein: CASSQLLWGRVNYGYTF.

The genes are TRBV3-1 (or the pseudogene TRBV3-2) and TRBJ2-3; no clear D gene. Germline CDR1 LGHDT, CDR2 YNNKEL (reference sequence). The CDR3 runs to 14 residues. V gave up 4 bases and J gave up 3 bases, with 11 bases separating them. CDR3 amino acids: CASSLRWGTDTQYF. DNA for the CDR3: TGTGCCAGCAGCCTTCGCTGGGGAACAGATACGCAGTATTTT.

This clone was counted between two and nine times. This specimen includes other DNA sequences encoding the same CDR3. This chain joins TRBV4-3 and TRBJ2-5; the D is unclear. This CDR3 region has 13 residues. V was cut by 2 bases and J by 5 bases, with 9 bases left in between. Germline CDR1 is LGHNA and CDR2 is YSLEER. In DNA form, the CDR3 reads TGCGCCAGCAGCCAAATTGTCGGGGAGACCCAGTACTTC. This gives the protein CASSQIVGETQYF.

The V call is TRBV19, the J call TRBJ2-2; the match to TRBD1 covers 10 bases. With V trimmed by 5 bases and J by 6 bases, 15 bases remained unmatched. The CDR3 spans 18 residues. Germline V gene data show CDR1 as LNHDA and CDR2 as SQIVND (reference sequence). CDR3 nucleotides: TGTGCCAGTAGTGTGTCCGGACAGGGGGATATTGGGTCCGGGGAGCTGTTTTTT. It translates to CASSVSGQGDIGSGELFF. Based on the CDR3 plus reference TRBV19 and TRBJ2-2, the full variable domain is DGGITQSPKYLFRKEGQNVTLSCEQNLNHDAMYWYRQDPGQGLRLIYYSQIVNDFQKGDIAEGYSVSREKKESFPLTVTSAQKNPTAFYLCASSVSGQGDIGSGELFFGEGSRLTVL.

This chain links TRBV10-3 with TRBJ1-4; D unclear. Trimming left V 2 bases short and J 8 bases short, with 9 bases between. The length of the CDR3 is 13 residues. The germline gives CDR1 ENHRY, CDR2 SYGVKD. CDR3: CAISEQDGEKLFF. The CDR3 DNA sequence: TGTGCCATCAGTGAGCAGGACGGCGAAAAACTGTTTTTT.

As for this clone: Different DNA sequences within this sample yield the same CDR3. The chain couples TRBV19 to TRBJ1-1; TRBD1 might be the D (5 bases). The CDR3 has 14 amino acids. V was pared by 3 bases and J by 5 bases, with 13 bases between. Looked up from germline, CDR1 is LNHDA and CDR2 is SQIVND (reference sequence). The CDR3 region has the DNA TGTGCCAGTAGTATTACCCCAGGGAATACTGAAGCTTTCTTT. Protein sequence: CASSITPGNTEAFF.

The chain employs TRBV19 and TRBJ1-2; no clear D. Looked up from germline, CDR1 is LNHDA and CDR2 is SQIVND (reference sequence). There are 15 residues in the CDR3. With 7 bases removed from V and 2 bases from J, the gap between germline ends came to 17 bases. The CDR3 sequence: CASTDQRRNNYGYTF. The DNA of the CDR3 is TGTGCCAGTACCGATCAACGGCGGAACAACTATGGCTACACCTTC.

In DNA form, the CDR3 reads TGTGCCAGCAGTTTATTGGGGACACCGGCAAATCAGCCCCAGCATTTT. Its translation is CASSLLGTPANQPQHF. This chain joins TRBV28 and TRBJ1-5; D is perhaps TRBD1 (6 bases). The V gene's germline CDR1 is MDHEN and CDR2 SYDVKM. The CDR3 runs to 16 residues. Trimming removed 1 base at V and 4 bases at J, with 14 bases between.